This T cell receptor (beta chain) was documented in a study of response to subunit inactivated influenza vaccine. Overall study results and limits: Only a handful of new T cells, the authors suggested, are recruited with each seasonal influenza vaccination.

TCRdb re-called the RT-PCR reads with MiXCR, one entry per CDR3 protein. The data contain 450,000 to 500,000 distinct CDR3 sequences, approximately 11% of them singletons. Notes on this clonotype: Its antigen is not identified.

The sample here was PBMCs from blood, taken about 40 days after vaccination. The TCR originated in a man aged 45-65 years who received an inactivated influenza vaccine.

Written as DNA, the CDR3 is TGTGCCAGCAGCAAAGCAGGGGGTAGGGTTTACACTGAAGCTTTCTTT. Encoded protein: CASSKAGGRVYTEAFF. V gene TRBV21-1 combines with J gene TRBJ1-1; the table's D call of TRBD1 was not tested on the DNA. TRBV21-1 corresponds to a pseudogene. The CDR3 length is 16 residues.